This entry lists 6 T cell receptor beta chains sequenced from one sample in a study of Graves' ophthalmopathy and Graves' hyperthyroidism. RNA served as the template for amplifying TCR beta CDR3 regions. An opening RT-PCR round employed HTBI primers and preceded a second-round multiplex PCR. From the multiplex PCR reads, TCRdb called clonotypes with MiXCR, one entry per CDR3 protein. Here the sample spans about 160,000 distinct CDR3 sequences, just under 40% being singletons. Sequenced sample: peripheral blood. The receptor source for this set is a man aged 30-40 years with Graves' ophthalmopathy.

Comments on this clonotype: The DNA is left out, because the CDR3 cannot be placed on it with certainty; the CDR3 is given as TCRdb lists it. The rearrangement links TRBV5-1 to TRBJ2-7; the table's D call, TRBD1, was not checked against the DNA. The CDR3 has 17 amino acids, counting both end residues. Per germline, CDR1 SGHRS and CDR2 YFSETQ. CDR3 loop: CASSLFGSGAGAYEQYF.

This clonotype showed up many times. The CDR3 sequence: CSLQVNTEAFF. In DNA form, the CDR3 reads TGCAGTTTACAGGTGAACACTGAAGCTTTCTTT. The chain combines TRBV29-1 with TRBJ1-1; D is possibly TRBD1 (5 bases). CDR1 is SQVTM and CDR2 is ANQGSEA in the germline V gene. CDR3 size: 11 residues.

The chain is built from TRBV12-3 or TRBV12-4 and TRBJ1-2, with D unresolved. The CDR3 sequence is 14 residues long. Trimming stripped 4 bases from V and 2 bases from J, with 11 bases between. For the CDR3, the DNA is TGTGCCAGCAGTTCCCTACTTGACAACTATGGCTACACCTTC. It yields the protein CASSSLLDNYGYTF.

This clonotype was seen at least ten times. The CDR3 region is CASSLAQGAGRWDTEAFF. The CDR3 DNA reads as TGCGCCAGCAGCTTGGCACAGGGGGCCGGGCGATGGGACACTGAAGCTTTCTTT. The chain joins TRBV5-1 to TRBJ1-1; 9 bases line up with TRBD1. Trimming removed 0 bases from V and 3 bases from J; junction bases left unmatched: 12. This CDR3 has 18 residues. Germline CDR1 and CDR2: SGHRS and YFSETQ. The full variable domain, with the rest looked up from reference TRBV5-1 and TRBJ1-1, is KAGVTQTPRYLIKTRGQQVTLSCSPISGHRSVSWYQQTPGQGLQFLFEYFSETQRNKGNFPGRFSGRQFSNSRSEMNVSTLELGDSALYLCASSLAQGAGRWDTEAFFGQGTRLTVV.

The sample holds many counts of this clonotype. The gene calls are TRBV11-1 and TRBJ2-7; D possibly corresponds to TRBD2 (6 bases). The CDR3 sequence is 14 residues long. The germline CDR1 and CDR2 sequences are SGHAT and FQDESV (reference sequence). V gave up 4 bases and J gave up 5 bases, with 15 bases separating them. Here the CDR3 DNA reads TGTGCCAGCAGCTGGGACGGAGGGTTTCACGAGCAGTACTTC. It yields the protein CASSWDGGFHEQYF.

This clonotype was observed at least ten times. The rearrangement joins TRBV28 to TRBJ1-1; D might be TRBD1 (6 bases). The germline V and J ends were trimmed by 8 bases and 0 bases, with 10 bases remaining between them. Germline assignment: CDR1 MDHEN and CDR2 SYDVKM. The CDR3 extends over 13 amino acids. CDR3 residues: CASQGQMNTEAFF. The CDR3 DNA sequence: TGTGCCAGCCAGGGGCAAATGAACACTGAAGCTTTCTTT.